These 20 T cell receptor beta chains were sequenced from one sample in a study of identical twins. TCRdb used MiXCR to reprocess the 5' RACE reads, holding one entry per CDR3 protein. The data hold around 300,000 distinct CDR3 sequences, with under 9% observed a single time. These data are also associated with another study on yellow fever vaccine responses in identical twins.

The sequenced sample consisted of memory (CD45RO+) T cells sorted from blood. The receptor source for this set is a woman between 18 and 29 years old in good health.

This clonotype was counted only a few times. The V call is TRBV4-1, the J call TRBJ2-2, with 7 bases that match TRBD1. CDR3 length equals 16 residues. Germline loops: CDR1 MGHRA, CDR2 YSYEKL. Losses at the gene ends were 4 bases for V and 0 bases for J; bases not matched to a gene: 5. The CDR3 nucleotides are TGCGCCAGCAGCCGGATACAGGGGACGAACACCGGGGAGCTGTTTTTT. It encodes CASSRIQGTNTGELFF.

The gene calls are TRBV11-3 and TRBJ2-5, with 7 bases matching TRBD2. This CDR3 spans 15 amino acids. Germline trimming cut 5 bases from V and 4 bases from J; bases unmatched to any gene: 10. Germline V gene sequence: CDR1 SGHNT, CDR2 YENEEA. The CDR3 sequence: CASSLGAGAGETQYF. The CDR3 DNA is TGTGCCAGCAGCCTAGGGGCGGGAGCAGGAGAGACCCAGTACTTC.

This clonotype was seen at least ten times. The V and J genes are TRBV7-2 and TRBJ1-2; TRBD1 aligns across 8 bases. Germline lookup yields CDR1 SGHTA and CDR2 FQGNSA. The CDR3 has 13 amino acids. The J segment lost 6 bases and the V segment lost 5 bases, leaving 5 bases of the junction unmatched. The DNA for the CDR3 is TGTGCCAGCAGCCTGGACAGGGTTGATGGCTACACCTTC. Its translation: CASSLDRVDGYTF.

This chain joins TRBV7-6 and TRBJ1-4; a possible D gene is TRBD1 (6 bases). CDR1 is SGHVS, CDR2 FNYEAQ, per germline. This CDR3 has 15 amino acids. Trimming removed 0 bases from V and 5 bases from J, with 10 bases in between. CDR3 residues: CASSLADRPNEKLFF. CDR3 in DNA: TGTGCCAGCAGCTTAGCCGACAGGCCGAATGAAAAACTGTTTTTT.

This clonotype was seen a handful of times. The chain couples TRBV5-6 to TRBJ2-5; D is possibly TRBD1 or TRBD2 (5 bases each). This CDR3 spans 13 amino acids. The germline V gene has CDR1 SGHDT and CDR2 YYEEEE. Trimming took 6 bases from V and 5 from J, leaving 14 bases between them. This chain's CDR3 is CASTPRGDETQYF. In DNA, the CDR3 is TGTGCCAGCACCCCTCGGGGCGACGAGACCCAGTACTTC.

This clonotype appeared a few times. V and J are TRBV2 and TRBJ2-1; 10 bases agree with TRBD1. Germline CDR1 and CDR2: SNHLY and FYNNEI. The CDR3 runs to 15 residues. Trimming removed 6 bases from V and 4 bases from J; junction bases left unmatched: 6. The CDR3 nucleotides are TGTGCCAGCAGCAGCGACAGGGGGCAGTACAATGAGCAGTTCTTC. Translating it yields CASSSDRGQYNEQFF. Using reference TRBV2 and TRBJ2-1 for the parts outside the CDR3, the full variable domain is EPEVTQTPSHQVTQMGQEVILRCVPISNHLYFYWYRQILGQKVEFLVSFYNNEISEKSEIFDDQFSVERPDGSNFTLKIRSTKLEDSAMYFCASSSDRGQYNEQFFGPGTRLTVL.

This clonotype was detected only a few times. The V call is TRBV29-1, the J call TRBJ2-5, with D perhaps given as TRBD1 or TRBD2 (6 bases each). Germline CDR1 is SQVTM and CDR2 is ANQGSEA. Trimming left V 6 bases short and J 1 base short, with 12 bases between. The CDR3 has 13 amino acids. The CDR3 DNA is TGCAGCGTGGCGGGACACGTCCAAGAGACCCAGTACTTC. Its translation is CSVAGHVQETQYF.

This clonotype was counted ten times or more. V gene TRBV20-1 combines with J gene TRBJ1-5; 7 bases are shared with TRBD1. CDR3 length: 13 amino acids. CDR1 is DFQATT and CDR2 is SNEGSKA in the germline V gene (reference sequence). The ends lost 5 bases at V and 5 bases at J; junction bases unmatched: 6. CDR3 DNA: TGCAGTGCTCCCAGGGGGTTCGATCAGCCCCAGCATTTT. Protein: CSAPRGFDQPQHF.

There are a few counts of this clonotype. The chain combines TRBV19 with TRBJ2-5; 9 nucleotides line up with TRBD2. This CDR3 spans 15 amino acids. Germline V CDR1 and CDR2: LNHDA, SQIVND (reference sequence). V trimming: 5 bases; J trimming: 5 bases; junction bases outside the gene matches: 9. This CDR3 is CASSPLAGTGETQYF. Written as DNA, the CDR3 is TGTGCCAGTAGTCCCCTAGCGGGGACGGGGGAGACCCAGTACTTC.

This chain links TRBV3-1 with TRBJ1-1, with TRBD1 matching over 11 bases. Germline loops: CDR1 LGHDT, CDR2 YNNKEL (reference sequence). The CDR3 has 18 residues. Trimming removed 3 bases from V and 11 bases from J; junction bases left unmatched: 20. The CDR3, as DNA: TGTGCCAGCAGCCAGAATTACGGGACAGGGGGTGACTTGCGGAGGGCTTTCTTT. As protein: CASSQNYGTGGDLRRAFF. The complete variable domain, with remaining parts taken from reference TRBV3-1 and TRBJ1-1, reads DTAVSQTPKYLVTQMGNDKSIKCEQNLGHDTMYWYKQDSKKFLKIMFSYNNKELIINETVPNRFSPKSPDKAHLNLHINSLELGDSAVYFCASSQNYGTGGDLRRAFFGQGTRLTVV.

The chain recombines TRBV20-1 with TRBJ2-1; D might be TRBD2 (5 bases). Germline loops: CDR1 DFQATT, CDR2 SNEGSKA (reference sequence). CDR3 length: 13 residues. Deletions cut 3 bases from V and 6 bases from J, with 12 bases between. The DNA of the CDR3 is TGCAGTGCTAGCGGGATAGTCATCAATGAGCAGTTCTTC. Translating it yields CSASGIVINEQFF.

The chain has TRBV2 and TRBJ2-7; D remains ambiguous. Per the germline V gene, CDR1 is SNHLY and CDR2 is FYNNEI. The CDR3 is 11 residues long. V lost 4 bases and J 8 bases, leaving 9 bases between the germline ends. The CDR3 DNA sequence: TGTGCCAGCAGTGGGCGCCCACAGCAGTACTTC. It encodes CASSGRPQQYF.

J is TRBJ1-1 and V is TRBV2; D is perhaps TRBD1 (5 bases). Germline loops: CDR1 SNHLY, CDR2 FYNNEI. Trimming took 7 bases from V and 4 from J, leaving 13 bases between them. This CDR3 has 13 residues. The CDR3 loop is CASIPGPGTEAFF. Here the CDR3 DNA reads TGTGCCAGCATTCCGGGACCGGGCACTGAAGCTTTCTTT. The full variable domain, its missing parts supplied by reference TRBV2 and TRBJ1-1, is EPEVTQTPSHQVTQMGQEVILRCVPISNHLYFYWYRQILGQKVEFLVSFYNNEISEKSEIFDDQFSVERPDGSNFTLKIRSTKLEDSAMYFCASIPGPGTEAFFGQGTRLTVV.

This clonotype was seen more than once but under ten times. The J gene is TRBJ2-2, the V gene TRBV29-1; no reliable D call. Germline V gene sequence: CDR1 SQVTM, CDR2 ANQGSEA. The V gene lost 3 bases and the J gene lost 1 base, with 3 bases spanning the gap. This CDR3 has 12 residues. For the CDR3, the DNA is TGCAGCGTTGACCAGAACACCGGGGAGCTGTTTTTT. Amino acid sequence: CSVDQNTGELFF.

This clonotype was found a few times. This chain connects TRBV12-3 or TRBV12-4 to TRBJ2-2; the match to TRBD1 covers 9 bases. With V trimmed by 5 bases and J by 4 bases, 5 bases remained unmatched. The CDR3 sequence is 15 residues long. The CDR3 DNA reads TGTGCCAGCAGTGCTCGACAGGGGGGCACCGGGGAGCTGTTTTTT. Translation: CASSARQGGTGELFF.

This clonotype was recorded at least ten times. This chain links TRBV10-3 with TRBJ2-5; possibly TRBD1 for D (6 bases). The CDR3 consists of 13 residues. Germline-derived CDR1 and CDR2 are ENHRY and SYGVKD. V lost 6 bases and J lost 7, with 15 bases in between. The CDR3 nucleotides read TGTGCCATCAGCCCCCGGGACATCGGGACCCAGTACTTC. Translation gives CAISPRDIGTQYF.

This clonotype was counted between two and nine times. This chain uses TRBV11-2 with TRBJ1-1; D not resolved. Trimming removed 1 base at V and 5 bases at J, with 8 bases between. The CDR3 has 13 residues. The V gene's germline CDR1 is SGHAT and CDR2 FQNNGV. The CDR3 bases are TGTGCCAGCAGCTTAGTGGGGTTGACTGAAGCTTTCTTT. It encodes CASSLVGLTEAFF.

This chain joins TRBV28 and TRBJ2-1; TRBD1 might be the D (5 bases). This CDR3 spans 16 amino acids. V dropped 6 bases and J dropped 4 bases, with 19 bases sitting between them. The germline V gene encodes CDR1 MDHEN and CDR2 SYDVKM. CDR3 amino acids: CASRLGASAPYNEQFF. As DNA, the CDR3 is TGTGCCAGCAGGTTAGGGGCAAGCGCCCCGTACAATGAGCAGTTCTTC.

This clonotype was seen only a few times. The V and J genes are TRBV7-9 and TRBJ2-5; 8 nucleotides agree with TRBD1. J gave up 8 bases and V 5 bases, and 7 bases lay outside the gene matches. Germline loops: CDR1 SEHNR, CDR2 FQNEAQ (reference sequence). The CDR3 totals 13 residues. The CDR3 spells CASSAGTGLTQYF. The CDR3 DNA reads TGTGCCAGCAGCGCTGGGACAGGCTTAACCCAGTACTTC.

This clonotype was recorded at least ten times. This sequence joins TRBV7-9 and TRBJ1-5; D gene unclear. Germline-derived CDR1 and CDR2 are SEHNR and FQNEAQ (reference sequence). Deletions cut 3 bases from V and 5 bases from J, with 8 bases between. The CDR3 consists of 13 residues. The CDR3 region is CASSLADHQPQHF. CDR3 DNA: TGTGCCAGCAGCTTGGCGGACCATCAGCCCCAGCATTTT. Full variable domain (rest looked up from reference TRBV7-9 and TRBJ1-5): DTGVSQNPRHKITKRGQNVTFRCDPISEHNRLYWYRQTLGQGPEFLTYFQNEAQLEKSRLLSDRFSAERPKGSFSTLEIQRTEQGDSAMYLCASSLADHQPQHFGDGTRLSIL.